Below are 26 T cell receptor beta chains sequenced from a single sample in a study of persistence of HIV-infected CD4 T cells. The libraries were made with immunoSEQ version 4 in survey mode. Sequencing was performed with immunoSEQ multiplex PCR; in TCRdb, only in-frame clones are kept and a portion is missing. The table includes tens of thousands of clones, 78% detected once. Cells were stimulated with overlapping HIV-1 Gag 15-mer peptides. Memory cells lacking CD40L and CD69 with high CD45RO were sorted. These TCRs' antigens remain unknown. Sequencing used CD4+ T cells sorted from PBMCs after roughly 18-hour stimulation, obtained from a patient who received antiretroviral therapy. Source of these receptors: an adult man with HIV who was CMV-seropositive.

V is TRBV7-8 and J is TRBJ1-5; D possibly corresponds to TRBD1 (6 bases). The V gene lost 4 bases and the J gene lost 9 bases, with 10 bases spanning the gap. The CDR3 consists of 12 residues. The germline V gene has CDR1 SGHVS and CDR2 FQNEAQ. The CDR3 is CASSSPDRPQHF. The CDR3 region has the DNA TGTGCCAGCAGCTCACCGGACAGGCCCCAGCATTTT.

J is TRBJ2-1 and V is TRBV6-6; 8 bases match TRBD1. CDR1 is MNHNY, CDR2 SVGAGI, per germline (reference sequence). After removal of 5 bases from V and 4 bases from J, the junction contained 4 bases not matched to a gene. CDR3 size: 14 residues. CDR3 sequence reads: CASSPGQVYNEQFF. As DNA, the CDR3 is TGTGCCAGCAGTCCGGGACAGGTTTACAATGAGCAGTTCTTC.

The chain recombines TRBV28 with TRBJ1-5; 8 nucleotides align to TRBD1. Germline CDR1 and CDR2: MDHEN and SYDVKM. The junction had 10 bases not matched to a gene; V was cut back by 6 bases and J by 3 bases. This CDR3 contains 16 residues. The CDR3 loop reads CASSPTLDRVNQPQHF. The CDR3 DNA is TGTGCCAGCAGCCCGACCCTGGACAGGGTCAATCAGCCCCAGCATTTT.

V is TRBV5-1 and J is TRBJ1-5, with D hard to call. The CDR3 is 15 residues long. V was trimmed by 1 base and J by 1 base, leaving 9 bases between them. CDR1 and CDR2 from the germline V gene are SGHRS and YFSETQ. CDR3 loop: CASSLSVGSNQPQHF. The CDR3 nucleotides read TGCGCCAGCAGCTTGTCAGTAGGAAGCAATCAGCCCCAGCATTTT.

The chain carries TRBV3-1 (or the pseudogene TRBV3-2) and TRBJ1-5, with D unclear. The ends were cut back, 5 bases at V and 6 bases at J, with 11 bases in the middle. The CDR3 covers 13 residues. From germline, CDR1 is LGHDT and CDR2 YNNKEL (reference sequence). The DNA of the CDR3 is TGTGCCAGCAGCTCGGCGGCGGGTCAGCCCCAGCATTTT. This gives the protein CASSSAAGQPQHF.

This chain joins TRBV27 and TRBJ2-7; possible D gene TRBD1, 6 bases. V lost 6 bases and J 4 bases, leaving 10 bases between the germline ends. The germline V gene encodes CDR1 MNHEY and CDR2 SMNVEV (reference sequence). The CDR3 is made up of 12 amino acids. This chain's CDR3 is CASSRTGYEQYF. CDR3 sequence (DNA): TGTGCCAGCAGCCGAACAGGGTACGAGCAGTACTTC.

The rearrangement joins TRBV2 to TRBJ2-4; 8 bases fit TRBD1. CDR3 size: 17 residues. Germline lookup yields CDR1 SNHLY and CDR2 FYNNEI. Losses at the gene ends were 10 bases for V and 1 base for J; bases not matched to a gene: 15. The CDR3 nucleotides are TGTGCCATAGGACAGGGTCGGAGGGGTCTGGCCAAAAACATTCAGTACTTC. Residues: CAIGQGRRGLAKNIQYF. Full variable domain (missing parts from reference TRBV2 and TRBJ2-4): EPEVTQTPSHQVTQMGQEVILRCVPISNHLYFYWYRQILGQKVEFLVSFYNNEISEKSEIFDDQFSVERPDGSNFTLKIRSTKLEDSAMYFCAIGQGRRGLAKNIQYFGAGTRLSVL.

This chain uses TRBV4-3 with TRBJ1-4, with a possible D match to TRBD1 (5 bases). V was clipped by 6 bases and J by 3 bases, with 14 bases between them. The CDR3 is 15 residues long. Germline values: CDR1 LGHNA, CDR2 YSLEER. The CDR3 region has the DNA TGCGCCAGCAGGGCCTGGGGCGCGGCTAATGAAAAACTGTTTTTT. Protein: CASRAWGAANEKLFF.

V is TRBV4-3 and J is TRBJ2-2; D may be TRBD1 or TRBD2 (5 bases each). Germline V gives CDR1 LGHNA, CDR2 YSLEER. The CDR3 runs to 17 residues. V lost 0 bases and J 5 bases, leaving 16 bases between the germline ends. The CDR3 sequence: CASSQEGAGPGTGELFF. Written as DNA, the CDR3 is TGCGCCAGCAGCCAAGAAGGGGCAGGGCCGGGGACCGGGGAGCTGTTTTTT.

This clone is medium-sized (0.01 to 0.1%). The chain joins TRBV4-1 to TRBJ1-5; unclear D gene. There are 15 residues in the CDR3. Germline V lookup: CDR1 MGHRA, CDR2 YSYEKL. V lost 0 bases and J 7 bases, leaving 13 bases between the germline ends. The CDR3 DNA reads TGCGCCAGCAGCCAAGATCCAGCGGGGAGACAGCCCCAGCATTTT. It is translated as CASSQDPAGRQPQHF.

The CDR3 is CASSVAQFNTEAFF. CDR3 in DNA: TGTGCCAGCAGCGTAGCACAGTTTAACACTGAAGCTTTCTTT. This chain uses TRBV9 with TRBJ1-1; the D is unclear. Germline loops: CDR1 SGDLS, CDR2 YYNGEE. The CDR3 sequence is 14 residues long. V was clipped by 0 bases and J by 2 bases, with 8 bases between them.

The chain combines TRBV6-6 with TRBJ1-5, with D hard to call. The germline V gene encodes CDR1 MNHNY and CDR2 SVGAGI (reference sequence). V lost 10 bases to trimming and J lost 0 bases, with 10 bases between them. The CDR3 totals 13 residues. DNA for the CDR3: TGTGCCACCACCCAGGTTAGCAATCAGCCCCAGCATTTT. It specifies CATTQVSNQPQHF.

The chain combines TRBV7-9 with TRBJ1-2, with 9 bases lining up with TRBD1. V shed 5 bases and J 4 bases; nucleotides not matched to a gene: 8. This CDR3 is built from 15 residues. Germline CDR1 reads SEHNR; CDR2 reads FQNEAQ (reference sequence). DNA for the CDR3: TGTGCCAGCAGCCGGGCCGGGACAGGGCGCTATGGCTACACCTTC. It codes for CASSRAGTGRYGYTF. The full variable domain, rest sourced from reference TRBV7-9 and TRBJ1-2, is DTGVSQNPRHKITKRGQNVTFRCDPISEHNRLYWYRQTLGQGPEFLTYFQNEAQLEKSRLLSDRFSAERPKGSFSTLEIQRTEQGDSAMYLCASSRAGTGRYGYTFGSGTRLTVV.

This clone was counted between two and nine times. The CDR3 region has the DNA TGTGCCAGTAGTATAGACAGCTCGTTGGGGACTGAAGCTTTCTTT. It translates to CASSIDSSLGTEAFF. The chain employs TRBV19 and TRBJ1-1; D is uncertain. Trimming left V 0 bases short and J 5 bases short, with 13 bases between. The CDR3 sequence is 15 residues long. Germline lookup yields CDR1 LNHDA and CDR2 SQIVND (reference sequence).

DNA for the CDR3: TGTGCCAGCAGTGAATGGACTCGGACGTACGAGCAGTACTTC. Protein sequence: CASSEWTRTYEQYF. The chain couples TRBV6-1 to TRBJ2-7, with D maybe TRBD2 (5 bases). V was shortened by 2 bases and J by 4 bases, with 12 bases between the two germline ends. CDR1 is MNHNS and CDR2 is SASEGT in the germline V gene. The CDR3 loop spans 14 amino acids.

The V and J genes are TRBV28 and TRBJ2-7; the match to TRBD1 covers 11 bases. The CDR3 sequence is 14 residues long. In germline, CDR1 is MDHEN, CDR2 SYDVKM. V shed 6 bases and J 6 bases; nucleotides not matched to a gene: 7. The CDR3 here is CASRTGQGAREQYF. As DNA, the CDR3 is TGTGCCAGCAGGACCGGACAGGGGGCGCGCGAGCAGTACTTC. Drawing the rest from reference TRBV28 and TRBJ2-7, the complete variable domain is DVKVTQSSRYLVKRTGEKVFLECVQDMDHENMFWYRQDPGLGLRLIYFSYDVKMKEKGDIPEGYSVSREKKERFSLILESASTNQTSMYLCASRTGQGAREQYFGPGTRLTVT.

The rearrangement uses TRBV3-1 (or the pseudogene TRBV3-2) and TRBJ2-7; D remains unclear. Trimming shortened V by 2 bases and J by 2 bases, and 7 bases separated the two germline ends. Germline CDR1 LGHDT, CDR2 YNNKEL (reference sequence). The CDR3 sequence is 13 residues long. CDR3 coding DNA: TGTGCCAGCAGCCAAAGGCCCGCCTACGAGCAGTACTTC. Translated: CASSQRPAYEQYF.

This clone was picked up one time. The chain employs TRBV5-4 and TRBJ1-2, with 9 positions matching TRBD1. The CDR3 length is 15 residues. Germline loops: CDR1 SGHNT, CDR2 YYREEE (reference sequence). With 4 bases clipped from V and 2 bases from J, the junction kept 6 bases outside the gene matches. CDR3 residues: CASSPRQGVNYGYTF. The DNA for the CDR3 is TGTGCCAGCAGCCCCCGACAGGGGGTAAACTATGGCTACACCTTC.

This clone has only one observation. J is TRBJ2-3 and V is TRBV6-5; maybe TRBD2 (5 bases). This CDR3 region has 14 residues. Trimming removed 4 bases at V and 0 bases at J, with 8 bases between. Germline CDR1 reads MNHEY; CDR2 reads SVGAGI. CDR3 in amino acids: CASSFRGSTDTQYF. DNA of the CDR3: TGTGCCAGCAGTTTCCGGGGAAGCACAGATACGCAGTATTTT.

The J gene is TRBJ2-2, the V gene TRBV29-1; no definite D call. The CDR3 runs to 11 residues. V shed 5 bases and J shed 1 base, with 2 bases lying between them. CDR1 is SQVTM, CDR2 ANQGSEA, per germline. The CDR3 protein is CSVKNTGELFF. CDR3 DNA: TGCAGCGTTAAGAACACCGGGGAGCTGTTTTTT.

The V and J genes are TRBV2 and TRBJ2-3; 7 nucleotides match TRBD1. Germline values: CDR1 SNHLY, CDR2 FYNNEI. There are 14 residues in the CDR3. V dropped 6 bases and J dropped 6; count of bases not matched to a gene: 9. Here the CDR3 DNA reads TGTGCCAGCAGGGTAGATACAGGGGTCGATACGCAGTATTTT. Protein sequence: CASRVDTGVDTQYF.

The CDR3 nucleotides are TGTGCCAGCAGCTTAGGGGGGGGCGCAACTAATGAAAAACTGTTTTTT. It encodes CASSLGGGATNEKLFF. The rearrangement uses TRBV7-8 and TRBJ1-4, with D perhaps TRBD1 (6 bases). CDR3 length: 16 amino acids. From germline, CDR1 is SGHVS and CDR2 FQNEAQ. Trimming cost V 1 base and J 0 bases, with 9 bases left between them.

V usage is TRBV7-2 and J usage is TRBJ2-7; unclear D gene. Germline assignment: CDR1 SGHTA and CDR2 FQGNSA. The CDR3 is 17 amino acids. V shed 3 bases and J shed 0 bases, with 18 bases lying between them. The CDR3 DNA reads TGTGCCAGCAGCTTGGGCGACGGATACAAGAGCTCCTACGAGCAGTACTTC. This codes for CASSLGDGYKSSYEQYF.

The rearrangement uses TRBV7-9 and TRBJ1-1, with D unclear. Germline V lookup: CDR1 SEHNR, CDR2 FQNEAQ (reference sequence). Deletions cut 1 base from V and 0 bases from J, with 6 bases between. CDR3 length equals 14 residues. The CDR3: CASSLGVVNTEAFF. The CDR3 coding sequence is TGTGCCAGCAGCTTAGGGGTAGTGAACACTGAAGCTTTCTTT.

The rearrangement links TRBV11-1 to TRBJ1-3; D may be TRBD1 (6 bases). The V gene lost 3 bases and the J gene lost 0 bases, with 9 bases spanning the gap. Germline V gives CDR1 SGHAT, CDR2 FQDESV (reference sequence). This CDR3 is 15 amino acids long. CDR3 DNA sequence: TGTGCCAGCAGCTTCCAGGGGAACTCTGGAAACACCATATATTTT. Translation gives CASSFQGNSGNTIYF.

This rearrangement joins TRBV27 to TRBJ1-1; possible D gene TRBD1, 6 bases. In germline, CDR1 is MNHEY, CDR2 SMNVEV (reference sequence). The CDR3 length is 14 residues. Between the trimmed V and J ends, which lost 5 bases and 4 bases, there was a span of 14 bases. Here the CDR3 reads CASSPQGIGTEAFF. In nucleotides, the CDR3 is TGTGCCAGCAGTCCCCAGGGGATAGGCACTGAAGCTTTCTTT.